Below are 8 T cell receptor beta chains sequenced from a single sample in a study of blood T cell repertoires in COVID-19. Libraries were prepared by immunoSEQ multiplex PCR; TCRdb keeps only in-frame clonotypes and omits some of them. This sample has about 59,000 clones, with around 92% found just once. The sequenced material came from peripheral blood. The receptors were gathered from a human donor in a cohort sampled during active COVID-19.

V and J are TRBV6-5 and TRBJ2-7, with 12 bases lining up with TRBD1. Germline V gene sequence: CDR1 MNHEY, CDR2 SVGAGI. CDR3 size: 15 residues. Trimming at V came to 6 bases and at J to 3 bases, leaving 6 bases not matched to a gene. CDR3: CASRTGTGGFYEQYF. The CDR3 DNA reads as TGTGCCAGCAGGACCGGGACAGGGGGCTTCTACGAGCAGTACTTC.

J is TRBJ1-1 and V is TRBV7-8; TRBD1 matches at 9 bases. The CDR3 is 16 residues long. Germline CDR1 reads SGHVS; CDR2 reads FQNEAQ. Losses at the gene ends were 5 bases for V and 1 base for J; bases not matched to a gene: 8. CDR3 in DNA: TGTGCCAGCAGCCGACAGGGGGTTTTGAGGAACACTGAAGCTTTCTTT. This sequence encodes CASSRQGVLRNTEAFF.

The chain recombines TRBV5-1 with TRBJ2-1; D is perhaps TRBD2 (5 bases). Trimming took off 5 bases at V and 8 bases at J, with 20 bases between the two ends. From germline, CDR1 is SGHRS and CDR2 YFSETQ. CDR3 length: 15 residues. The CDR3 here is CASSGSATTGHEQFF. The CDR3 DNA reads as TGCGCCAGCAGTGGTAGCGCCACGACTGGGCATGAGCAGTTCTTC.

The sample holds a few counts of this clone. The chain links TRBV3-1 (or the pseudogene TRBV3-2) to TRBJ1-2; 8 nucleotides match TRBD1. With 3 bases clipped from V and 7 bases from J, the junction kept 4 bases outside the gene matches. Germline V CDR1 and CDR2: LGHDT, YNNKEL (reference sequence). The CDR3 loop spans 13 amino acids. The CDR3 spells CASSHATGVGYTF. The CDR3 DNA is TGTGCCAGCAGCCACGCGACAGGGGTTGGCTACACCTTC.

The chain carries TRBV6-1 and TRBJ2-1; D is undetermined. With 2 bases removed from V and 0 bases from J, the gap between germline ends came to 8 bases. Germline V gives CDR1 MNHNS, CDR2 SASEGT. This CDR3 has 15 residues. CDR3 residues: CASSEFLGSYNEQFF. The CDR3 nucleotides are TGTGCCAGCAGTGAATTCCTCGGCTCCTACAATGAGCAGTTCTTC.

The V gene is TRBV24-1, the J gene TRBJ1-2, with D possibly matching TRBD1 (5 bases). V gave up 9 bases and J gave up 4 bases, with 14 bases separating them. The CDR3 loop spans 13 amino acids. CDR1 is KGHDR, CDR2 SFDVKD, per germline. CDR3 sequence reads: CATLGAASYGYTF. CDR3 DNA sequence: TGTGCCACCCTTGGGGCAGCTAGCTATGGCTACACCTTC.

CDR3 sequence (DNA): TGTGCCAGCAGTTCGGGGACTAGCGGGTCGAAGTACTTC. This gives the protein CASSSGTSGSKYF. The V and J genes are TRBV27 and TRBJ2-7, with 12 bases identical to TRBD2. The V and J ends lost 4 bases and 11 bases, in that order; junction bases with no gene match: 6. This CDR3 spans 13 amino acids. Germline V CDR1 and CDR2: MNHEY, SMNVEV (reference sequence).

The CDR3 loop reads CASSLDFRQGGSTEAFF. The CDR3 bases are TGTGCCAGCAGCTTAGATTTTCGACAGGGTGGTTCCACTGAAGCTTTCTTT. The chain recombines TRBV11-3 with TRBJ1-1, with 7 bases matching TRBD1. Germline CDR1 reads SGHNT; CDR2 reads YENEEA. The CDR3 runs to 17 residues. Trimming removed 0 bases from V and 4 bases from J; junction bases left unmatched: 11.